This TCR beta chain was documented in a study of blood T cell repertoires in COVID-19. The overall study: Spain, Italy and the United States supplied samples that represented acute and convalescent COVID-19. T cells, B-cell-depleted T cells, or PBMCs supplied cDNA or gDNA.

Original data processing: Reference gene primers were amplified, and this amplification served to estimate nucleated cell counts. Repertoires were generated with immunoSEQ multiplex PCR, while TCRdb's copy carries only in-frame clones and drops some. The D gene and trimming were derived from the DNA, and the V and J assignments and clone size from that table. Altogether 150,000 or so clones are present, 70% to 90% being singletons, with the ten largest covering under 7%. Seattle participants joined during active infection and were tracked over time. This clonotype was sampled from a woman aged 45-59 years with COVID-19, enrolled during active disease. The specimen sequenced was peripheral blood.

CDR3 coding DNA: TGTGCCAGTAGCGCCGGGACAGGGGGTATGACCGGGGAGCTGTTTTTT. The encoded protein is CASSAGTGGMTGELFF. The chain joins TRBV19 to TRBJ2-2; 11 bases match TRBD1. The CDR3 spans 16 residues. Germline loops: CDR1 LNHDA, CDR2 SQIVND (reference sequence). Trimming at V came to 6 bases and at J to 5 bases, leaving 8 bases not matched to a gene.